Shown below are 32 T cell receptor beta chains from a single sample sequenced in a study of response to subunit inactivated influenza vaccine (dated by TCRdb to the late 2010s). Library preparation employed RT-PCR. The listed sequencing device is Illumina HiSeq 2500. The public reads were run again by TCRdb, first through fastp at Q25 and then through MiXCR, and only productive beta chains were kept. Every CDR3 protein is listed once, alongside the most common genes and DNA of its rows. Across this sample there are some 520,000 distinct CDR3 sequences, with 15% to 20% seen only once. The top ten clones comprise less than 4% of the sample. The specimen was CD4+ T cells sorted from PBMCs, collected around 2 years after vaccination. The receptors derive from a man aged 50 to 69 who received an inactivated influenza vaccine. Donor details come from another sample of the same person, matched by shared clones.

This clonotype was seen more than once but under ten times. The CDR3 reads CSARVGNPNQPQHF. The CDR3 DNA reads TGCAGTGCTAGAGTAGGGAACCCTAATCAGCCCCAGCATTTT. The chain links TRBV20-1 to TRBJ1-5; no clear D gene. The length of the CDR3 is 14 residues. Trimming stripped 1 base from V and 4 bases from J, with 11 bases between. Germline CDR1 DFQATT, CDR2 SNEGSKA (reference sequence).

The sample holds a few counts of this clonotype. This chain links TRBV7-9 with TRBJ2-5; the D gene is possibly TRBD1 (5 bases). CDR1 is SEHNR and CDR2 is FQNEAQ in the germline V gene (reference sequence). The CDR3 length is 14 residues. The V gene lost 5 bases and the J gene lost 1 base, with 11 bases spanning the gap. CDR3 bases: TGTGCCAGCAGCCCGGACACGACCCAAGAGACCCAGTACTTC. Residues: CASSPDTTQETQYF.

This clonotype was detected a few times. The genes are TRBV15 and TRBJ1-1; D call uncertain. Germline V gene lookup returns CDR1 LNHNV and CDR2 YYDKDF (reference sequence). The ends were cut back, 0 bases at V and 0 bases at J, with 5 bases in the middle. The length of the CDR3 is 14 residues. The CDR3 nucleotides are TGTGCCACCAGCAGAGAGCGCATGAACACTGAAGCTTTCTTT. Its protein product is CATSRERMNTEAFF.

The chain combines TRBV9 with TRBJ1-4; D unresolved. The V end lost 4 bases, the J end lost 0 bases, and 10 bases lay between the germline ends. Looked up from germline, CDR1 is SGDLS and CDR2 is YYNGEE. The CDR3 loop spans 15 amino acids. CDR3 region: CASSPRPATNEKLFF. CDR3 coding DNA: TGTGCCAGCAGCCCAAGACCGGCAACTAATGAAAAACTGTTTTTT.

This clonotype showed up many times. CDR3 protein: CASRAGGPSYNEQFF. The CDR3 DNA reads as TGTGCCAGCAGGGCGGGCGGGCCCTCCTACAATGAGCAGTTCTTC. The V call is TRBV28, the J call TRBJ2-1, with D possibly being TRBD2 (5 bases). The CDR3 has 15 residues. CDR1 and CDR2 (germline): MDHEN, SYDVKM. The V and J ends lost 6 bases and 0 bases respectively, with 12 bases between them.

The chain couples TRBV9 to TRBJ2-1; D gene ambiguous. Deletions cut 3 bases from V and 3 bases from J, with 7 bases between. Germline CDR1 reads SGDLS; CDR2 reads YYNGEE. CDR3 length: 13 amino acids. CDR3 region: CASSGRNYNEQFF. In DNA form, the CDR3 reads TGTGCCAGCAGCGGACGGAACTACAATGAGCAGTTCTTC.

This clonotype has a handful of counts. The chain employs TRBV4-1 and TRBJ1-4; D is perhaps TRBD1 (5 bases). Germline assignment: CDR1 MGHRA and CDR2 YSYEKL. Trimming stripped 8 bases from V and 5 bases from J, with 9 bases between. The CDR3 spans 12 residues. The CDR3 here is CASRGRNEKLFF. In DNA form, the CDR3 reads TGCGCCAGCCGGGGCCGGAATGAAAAACTGTTTTTT.

In this sample, this clonotype turned up a few times. This chain joins TRBV6-2 or TRBV6-3 and TRBJ2-3; possibly TRBD1 for D (6 bases). The germline CDR1 and CDR2 sequences are MNHEY and SVGEGT. V was clipped by 8 bases and J by 4 bases, with 19 bases between them. The CDR3 spans 15 residues. CDR3 residues: CASVQGRGLSDTQYF. CDR3 nucleotide sequence: TGTGCCAGCGTACAAGGCAGGGGTCTCTCAGATACGCAGTATTTT.

The CDR3 DNA is TGTGCCAGCAGCTTAGGGGGACTAGCGAGACCTTTCCAAGAGACCCAGTACTTC. Protein product: CASSLGGLARPFQETQYF. The genes are TRBV11-2 and TRBJ2-5, with TRBD2 matching over 10 bases. CDR3 length: 18 amino acids. V lost 1 base to trimming and J lost 1 base; unmatched junction nucleotides: 9. Germline CDR1 and CDR2: SGHAT and FQNNGV.

This clonotype has a count of ten or more. The chain is built from TRBV18 and TRBJ1-1; 10 bases agree with TRBD1. The junction had 3 bases not matched to a gene; V was cut back by 5 bases and J by 3 bases. Germline CDR1 and CDR2: KGHSH and LQKENI. The CDR3 covers 14 residues. CDR3 sequence: CASSDRGLDTEAFF. The CDR3 DNA sequence: TGTGCCAGCTCAGACAGGGGGCTCGACACTGAAGCTTTCTTT.

In this sample, this clonotype turned up a few times. The rearrangement links TRBV5-6 to TRBJ1-6; no definite D call. From germline, CDR1 is SGHDT and CDR2 YYEEEE. The CDR3 runs to 14 residues. Between the trimmed V and J ends, which lost 6 bases and 6 bases, there was a span of 13 bases. In DNA form, the CDR3 reads TGTGCCAGCACCTACCGGGCCCTTAATTCACCCCTCCACTTT. The encoded protein is CASTYRALNSPLHF.

This clonotype showed up just once. The J gene is TRBJ1-2, the V gene TRBV27, with TRBD1 identical over 9 bases. Trimming removed 3 bases from V and 7 bases from J; junction bases left unmatched: 12. The CDR3 extends over 16 amino acids. Germline V gene data show CDR1 as MNHEY and CDR2 as SMNVEV (reference sequence). DNA for the CDR3: TGTGCCAGCAGTTTGAGAAAGGGACAGGGAGGCGGTGGCTACACCTTC. Its protein is CASSLRKGQGGGGYTF.

The J gene is TRBJ2-7, the V gene TRBV3-1, with 9 bases that match TRBD1. The V gene end was trimmed by 5 bases and the J gene end by 2 bases; junction bases not matched to a gene: 1. The CDR3 covers 13 residues. Germline loops: CDR1 LGHDT, CDR2 YNNKEL (reference sequence). The CDR3 loop reads CASSGTGTYEQYF. CDR3 DNA: TGTGCCAGCAGCGGGACAGGGACCTACGAGCAGTACTTC.

The chain couples TRBV18 to TRBJ2-3, with 8 bases matching TRBD1. V lost 4 bases to trimming and J lost 3 bases; unmatched junction nucleotides: 6. The CDR3 sequence is 15 residues long. The germline V gene encodes CDR1 KGHSH and CDR2 LQKENI. The CDR3 reads CASSLGQGATDTQYF. CDR3 nucleotides: TGTGCCAGCTCACTAGGACAGGGTGCGACAGATACGCAGTATTTT.

Regarding this clonotype: An end of the junction differs from the germline gene, which may be a read error. The CDR3 sequence: CCARLFQGQGSNQPQHF. CDR3 nucleotides: TGCTGTGCTAGACTCTTTCAGGGACAGGGAAGTAATCAGCCCCAGCATTTT. The chain carries TRBV20-1 and TRBJ1-5; 9 bases map to TRBD1. The CDR3 length is 17 residues. Germline values: CDR1 DFQATT, CDR2 SNEGSKA (reference sequence).

This clonotype was seen a few times. The rearrangement joins TRBV12-3 or TRBV12-4 to TRBJ2-3; 8 positions match TRBD2. With V trimmed by 4 bases and J by 5 bases, 14 bases remained unmatched. The length of the CDR3 is 17 residues. CDR3 bases: TGTGCCAGCAGTTCCCCTCGGCCAGCGGGGGACCAAGATACGCAGTATTTT. Its translation is CASSSPRPAGDQDTQYF.

This clonotype was found a few times. The gene calls are TRBV20-1 and TRBJ1-6, with D possibly being TRBD1 (6 bases). The V and J ends lost 4 bases and 0 bases respectively, with 16 bases between them. From germline, CDR1 is DFQATT and CDR2 SNEGSKA (reference sequence). The CDR3 length is 17 residues. CDR3 protein: CSAKGQYANSYNSPLHF. DNA of the CDR3: TGCAGTGCTAAAGGACAGTACGCAAACTCCTATAATTCACCCCTCCACTTT.

This clonotype was seen more than once but under ten times. The chain recombines TRBV4-3 with TRBJ1-4; 8 bases map to TRBD1. The CDR3 totals 16 residues. Germline V gene sequence: CDR1 LGHNA, CDR2 YSLEER. Losses at the gene ends were 1 base for V and 5 bases for J; bases not matched to a gene: 6. The CDR3 coding sequence is TGCGCCAGCAGCCAAGCCCTGCAGGGGGCGAATGAAAAACTGTTTTTT. Residues: CASSQALQGANEKLFF.

This clonotype was seen a handful of times. This chain uses TRBV27 with TRBJ2-3, with TRBD2 identical over 9 bases. Looked up from germline, CDR1 is MNHEY and CDR2 is SMNVEV (reference sequence). J gave up 4 bases and V 6 bases, and 5 bases lay outside the gene matches. CDR3 size: 14 residues. This CDR3 is CASRPGLAADTQYF. Here the CDR3 DNA reads TGTGCCAGCAGACCGGGACTAGCAGCAGATACGCAGTATTTT.

This clonotype showed up just a few times. J is TRBJ1-1 and V is TRBV2; unclear D gene. Germline-derived CDR1 and CDR2 are SNHLY and FYNNEI. V was pared by 4 bases and J by 6 bases, with 18 bases between. This CDR3 contains 15 residues. The CDR3: CASSAQTLSMAEAFF. The CDR3 DNA sequence: TGTGCCAGCAGTGCCCAGACCTTATCAATGGCTGAAGCTTTCTTT.

This clonotype was found a few times. V usage is TRBV3-1 and J usage is TRBJ2-3, with TRBD2 identical over 8 bases. This CDR3 comprises 16 residues. The junction had 5 bases not matched to a gene; V was cut back by 1 base and J by 2 bases. In germline, CDR1 is LGHDT, CDR2 YNNKEL (reference sequence). This CDR3 reads CASSQAATSATDTQYF. The CDR3 DNA reads as TGTGCCAGCAGCCAAGCCGCGACTAGCGCCACAGATACGCAGTATTTT.

This clonotype occurred a few times. The gene calls are TRBV6-2 or TRBV6-3 and TRBJ2-2; the D is unclear. This CDR3 is built from 14 residues. Germline V gives CDR1 MNHEY, CDR2 SVGEGT. The V gene lost 10 bases and the J gene lost 0 bases, with 12 bases spanning the gap. DNA for the CDR3: TGTGCCACTCTCCGCAGCGCGAACACCGGGGAGCTGTTTTTT. Protein sequence: CATLRSANTGELFF.

This chain joins TRBV11-2 and TRBJ2-3, with TRBD2 matching 8 bases. Germline CDR1 SGHAT, CDR2 FQNNGV. The trim removed 5 bases at V and 0 bases at J, leaving 7 bases unmatched. The CDR3 extends over 16 amino acids. For the CDR3, the DNA is TGTGCCAGCAGCCCCCTTAGCGGGGTTAGCACAGATACGCAGTATTTT. Translation gives CASSPLSGVSTDTQYF.

V usage is TRBV5-5 and J usage is TRBJ2-5, with TRBD2 matching 13 bases. The V gene end was trimmed by 7 bases and the J gene end by 4 bases; junction bases not matched to a gene: 13. Germline V gene data show CDR1 as SGHKS and CDR2 as YYEKEE (reference sequence). The CDR3 extends over 17 amino acids. The CDR3 DNA is TGTGCCAGCGGACGACTAGCGGGGGGTCTCCCGCCAGAGACCCAGTACTTC. Translated, it gives CASGRLAGGLPPETQYF.

J is TRBJ1-2 and V is TRBV28, with 12 bases that match TRBD1. V was pared by 4 bases and J by 9 bases, with 15 bases of the junction left unmatched. Germline CDR1 reads MDHEN; CDR2 reads SYDVKM. This CDR3 contains 17 residues. CDR3 amino acids: CASSSPHYRDRGQSYTF. As DNA, the CDR3 is TGTGCCAGCAGTTCACCCCATTACCGGGACAGGGGGCAGAGCTACACCTTC.

In this sample, this clonotype turned up a few times. The chain combines TRBV10-3 with TRBJ2-3, with a possible D match to TRBD1 (6 bases). The CDR3 length is 13 residues. V shed 4 bases and J shed 5 bases, with 10 bases lying between them. Germline values: CDR1 ENHRY, CDR2 SYGVKD. CDR3: CAISGQVGDTQYF. The CDR3 bases are TGTGCCATCAGTGGACAGGTCGGAGATACGCAGTATTTT.

V usage is TRBV20-1 and J usage is TRBJ2-1; D might be TRBD1 or TRBD2, each matching 6 bases. The V end lost 4 bases, the J end lost 8 bases, and 18 bases lay between the germline ends. The CDR3 is made up of 14 amino acids. CDR1 and CDR2 (germline): DFQATT, SNEGSKA (reference sequence). DNA of the CDR3: TGCAGTGCTAAAGGAGGGGGTATGGGGGATGAGCAGTTCTTC. It is translated as CSAKGGGMGDEQFF.

This clonotype appeared a few times. J is TRBJ2-1 and V is TRBV7-2, with D possibly TRBD1 on 6 matching bases. CDR3 length: 16 residues. V lost 4 bases and J 7 bases, leaving 20 bases between the germline ends. Germline CDR1 reads SGHTA; CDR2 reads FQGNSA. CDR3 nucleotides: TGTGCCAGCAGCTCACTAGGGGCAGGGGCGCTGAATGAGCAGTTCTTC. Protein product: CASSSLGAGALNEQFF.

The gene calls are TRBV4-1 and TRBJ2-5; a possible D gene is TRBD1 (5 bases). The V gene lost 4 bases and the J gene lost 5 bases, with 17 bases spanning the gap. Germline V gene lookup returns CDR1 MGHRA and CDR2 YSYEKL. The CDR3 runs to 15 residues. In DNA form, the CDR3 reads TGCGCCAGCAGCCCCCTATTGGGGCTCGGGGAGACCCAGTACTTC. It codes for CASSPLLGLGETQYF.

This clonotype was counted a few times. J is TRBJ2-1 and V is TRBV11-3; 8 bases are shared with TRBD2. The CDR3 has 15 residues. V shed 2 bases and J 6 bases; nucleotides not matched to a gene: 6. The V gene's germline CDR1 is SGHNT and CDR2 YENEEA. The CDR3 spells CASSLNAGGFNEQFF. CDR3 bases: TGTGCCAGCAGCTTAAATGCGGGGGGCTTCAATGAGCAGTTCTTC.

The rearrangement links TRBV20-1 to TRBJ2-3; 10 nucleotides agree with TRBD2. This CDR3 spans 16 amino acids. The germline V gene encodes CDR1 DFQATT and CDR2 SNEGSKA (reference sequence). J was trimmed by 2 bases and V by 4 bases; bases with no gene match: 9. The CDR3 protein is CSATPPSGGNTDTQYF. The CDR3 DNA is TGCAGTGCTACCCCGCCTAGCGGGGGAAACACAGATACGCAGTATTTT.

This clonotype has a count of ten or more. The V gene is TRBV5-1, the J gene TRBJ2-3, with D perhaps TRBD2 (6 bases). The CDR3 loop spans 15 amino acids. In germline, CDR1 is SGHRS, CDR2 YFSETQ. V lost 0 bases, J lost 5 bases, and 13 bases lay in between. CDR3 region: CASSLAIGGQDTQYF. DNA for the CDR3: TGCGCCAGCAGCTTGGCGATAGGAGGGCAAGATACGCAGTATTTT.